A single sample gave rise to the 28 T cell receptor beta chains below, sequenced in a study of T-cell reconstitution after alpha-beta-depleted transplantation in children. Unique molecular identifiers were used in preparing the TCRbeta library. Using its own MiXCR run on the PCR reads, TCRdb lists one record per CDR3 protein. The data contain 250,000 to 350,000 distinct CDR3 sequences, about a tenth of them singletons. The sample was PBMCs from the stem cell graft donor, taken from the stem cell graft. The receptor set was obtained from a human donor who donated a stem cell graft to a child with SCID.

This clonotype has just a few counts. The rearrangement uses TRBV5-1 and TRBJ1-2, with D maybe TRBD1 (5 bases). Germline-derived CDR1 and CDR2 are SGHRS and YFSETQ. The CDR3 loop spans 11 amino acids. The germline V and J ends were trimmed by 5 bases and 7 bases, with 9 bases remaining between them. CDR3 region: CASRGVGGYTF. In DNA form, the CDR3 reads TGCGCCAGCAGAGGGGTCGGTGGCTACACCTTC.

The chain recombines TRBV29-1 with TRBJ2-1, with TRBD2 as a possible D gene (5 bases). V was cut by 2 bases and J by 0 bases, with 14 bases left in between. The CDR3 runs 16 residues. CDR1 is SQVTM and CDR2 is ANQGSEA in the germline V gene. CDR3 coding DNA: TGCAGCGTTGAAAAGGACGGGATGTCCTCCTACAATGAGCAGTTCTTC. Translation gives CSVEKDGMSSYNEQFF.

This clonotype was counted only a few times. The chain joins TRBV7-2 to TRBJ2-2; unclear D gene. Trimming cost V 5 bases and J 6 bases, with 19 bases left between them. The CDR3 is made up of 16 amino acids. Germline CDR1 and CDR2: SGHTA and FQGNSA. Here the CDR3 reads CASSPTRTLGAGELFF. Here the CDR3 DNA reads TGTGCCAGCAGCCCCACCCGAACGCTAGGAGCCGGGGAGCTGTTTTTT.

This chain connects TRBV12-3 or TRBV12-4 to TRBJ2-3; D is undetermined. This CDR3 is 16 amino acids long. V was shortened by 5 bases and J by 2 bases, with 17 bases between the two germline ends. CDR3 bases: TGTGCCAGCAGTACCCTGGGATTTTTGGCCACAGATACGCAGTATTTT. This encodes CASSTLGFLATDTQYF.

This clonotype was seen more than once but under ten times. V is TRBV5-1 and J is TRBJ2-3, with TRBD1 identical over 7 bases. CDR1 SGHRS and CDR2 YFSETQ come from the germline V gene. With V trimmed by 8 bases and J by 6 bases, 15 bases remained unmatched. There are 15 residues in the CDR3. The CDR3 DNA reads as TGCGCCAGTACGGTGGACGTAGGGGGCCGGGATACGCAGTATTTT. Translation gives CASTVDVGGRDTQYF.

The CDR3 nucleotides read TGCAGTGCTAGAGACTCCCGGTCCCGTTTTCCCTACGAGCAGTACTTC. Translated: CSARDSRSRFPYEQYF. The V gene is TRBV20-1, the J gene TRBJ2-7; no clear D. The CDR3 runs 16 residues. Germline values: CDR1 DFQATT, CDR2 SNEGSKA (reference sequence). The ends were cut back, 0 bases at V and 2 bases at J, with 17 bases in the middle.

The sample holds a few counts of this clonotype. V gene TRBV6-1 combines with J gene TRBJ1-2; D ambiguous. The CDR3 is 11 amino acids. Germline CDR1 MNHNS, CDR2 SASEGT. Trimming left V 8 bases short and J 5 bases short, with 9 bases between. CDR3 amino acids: CASARSYGYTF. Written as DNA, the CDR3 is TGTGCCAGCGCCCGTAGTTATGGCTACACCTTC.

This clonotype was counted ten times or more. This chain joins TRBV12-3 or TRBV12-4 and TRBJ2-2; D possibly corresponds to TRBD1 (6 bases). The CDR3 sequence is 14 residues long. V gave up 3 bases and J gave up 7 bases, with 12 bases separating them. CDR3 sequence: CASSLNRGGGELFF. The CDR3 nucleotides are TGTGCCAGCAGTTTGAACAGAGGGGGCGGGGAGCTGTTTTTT.

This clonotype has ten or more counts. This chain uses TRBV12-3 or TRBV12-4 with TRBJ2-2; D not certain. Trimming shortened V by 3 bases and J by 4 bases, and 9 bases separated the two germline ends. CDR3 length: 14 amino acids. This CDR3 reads CASSLLESTGELFF. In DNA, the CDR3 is TGTGCCAGCAGTTTGCTAGAGTCCACCGGGGAGCTGTTTTTT.

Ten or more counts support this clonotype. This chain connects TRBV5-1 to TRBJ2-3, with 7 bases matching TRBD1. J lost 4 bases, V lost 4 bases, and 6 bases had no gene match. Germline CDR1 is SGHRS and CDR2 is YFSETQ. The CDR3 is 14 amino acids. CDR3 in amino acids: CASSIRTGADTQYF. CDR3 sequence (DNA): TGCGCCAGCAGCATTCGAACAGGGGCAGATACGCAGTATTTT.

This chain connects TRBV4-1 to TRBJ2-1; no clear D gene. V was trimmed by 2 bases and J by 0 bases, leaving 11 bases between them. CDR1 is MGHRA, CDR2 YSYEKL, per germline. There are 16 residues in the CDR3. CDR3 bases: TGCGCCAGCAGCCAACGAATATTAGACTCCTACAATGAGCAGTTCTTC. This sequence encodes CASSQRILDSYNEQFF.

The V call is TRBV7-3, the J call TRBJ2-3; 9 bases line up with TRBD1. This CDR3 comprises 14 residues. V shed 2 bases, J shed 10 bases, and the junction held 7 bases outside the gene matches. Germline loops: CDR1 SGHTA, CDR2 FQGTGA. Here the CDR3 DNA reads TGTGCCAGCAGCTTATCTACAGGGGGCTATGCGCAGTATTTT. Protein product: CASSLSTGGYAQYF.

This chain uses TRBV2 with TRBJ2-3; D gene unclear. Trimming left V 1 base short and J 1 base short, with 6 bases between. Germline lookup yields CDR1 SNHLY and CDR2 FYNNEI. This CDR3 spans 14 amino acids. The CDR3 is CASSEGPGTDTQYF. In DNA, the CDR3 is TGTGCCAGCAGTGAAGGGCCAGGCACAGATACGCAGTATTTT.

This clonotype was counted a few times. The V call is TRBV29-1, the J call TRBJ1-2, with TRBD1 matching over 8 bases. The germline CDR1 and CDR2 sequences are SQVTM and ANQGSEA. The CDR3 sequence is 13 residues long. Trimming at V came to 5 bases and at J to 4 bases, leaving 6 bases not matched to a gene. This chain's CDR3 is CSVPQGAGYGYTF. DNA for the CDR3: TGCAGCGTTCCCCAGGGGGCAGGCTATGGCTACACCTTC.

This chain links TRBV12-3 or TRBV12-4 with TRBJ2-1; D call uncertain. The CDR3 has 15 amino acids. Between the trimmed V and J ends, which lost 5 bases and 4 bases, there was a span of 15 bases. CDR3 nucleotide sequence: TGTGCCAGCAGTCGACCGGGCCTCCAGTACAATGAGCAGTTCTTC. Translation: CASSRPGLQYNEQFF.

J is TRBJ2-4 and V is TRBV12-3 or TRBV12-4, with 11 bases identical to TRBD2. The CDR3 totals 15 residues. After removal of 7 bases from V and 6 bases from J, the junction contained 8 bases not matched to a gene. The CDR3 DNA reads TGTGCCAGCAACTTAGCGGGGGGGCCGATAAACATTCAGTACTTC. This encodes CASNLAGGPINIQYF.

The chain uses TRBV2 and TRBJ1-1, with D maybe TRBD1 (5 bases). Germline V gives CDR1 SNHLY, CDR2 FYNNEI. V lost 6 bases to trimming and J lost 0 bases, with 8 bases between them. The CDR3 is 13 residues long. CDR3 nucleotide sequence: TGTGCCAGCAGGATGGGGGTGAACACTGAAGCTTTCTTT. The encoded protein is CASRMGVNTEAFF.

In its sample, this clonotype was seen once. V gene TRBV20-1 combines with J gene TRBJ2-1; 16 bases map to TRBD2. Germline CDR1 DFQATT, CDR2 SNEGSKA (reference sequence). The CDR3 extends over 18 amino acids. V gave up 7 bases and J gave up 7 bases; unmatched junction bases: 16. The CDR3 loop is CSVLRGTSGGAGGNEQFF. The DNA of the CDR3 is TGCAGTGTACTCCGGGGGACTAGCGGGGGGGCGGGCGGTAATGAGCAGTTCTTC.

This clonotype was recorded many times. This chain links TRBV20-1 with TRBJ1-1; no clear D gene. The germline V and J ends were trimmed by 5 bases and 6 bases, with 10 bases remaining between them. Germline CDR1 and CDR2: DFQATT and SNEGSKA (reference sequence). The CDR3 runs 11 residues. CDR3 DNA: TGCAGTGCTTCTTCGACGGCTGAAGCTTTCTTT. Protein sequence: CSASSTAEAFF.

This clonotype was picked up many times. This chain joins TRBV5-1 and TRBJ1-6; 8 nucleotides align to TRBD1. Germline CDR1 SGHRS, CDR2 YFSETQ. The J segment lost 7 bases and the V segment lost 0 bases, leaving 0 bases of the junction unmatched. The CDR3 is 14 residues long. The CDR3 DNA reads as TGCGCCAGCAGCTTGGGACAGGGGAATTCACCCCTCCACTTT. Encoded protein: CASSLGQGNSPLHF.

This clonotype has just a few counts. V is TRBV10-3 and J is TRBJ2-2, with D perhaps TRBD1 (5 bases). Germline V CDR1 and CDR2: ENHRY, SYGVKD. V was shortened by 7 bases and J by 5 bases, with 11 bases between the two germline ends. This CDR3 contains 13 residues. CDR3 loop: CAITAGLTGELFF. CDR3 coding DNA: TGTGCCATCACAGCAGGGCTTACCGGGGAGCTGTTTTTT.

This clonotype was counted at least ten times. CDR3: CASSLHTGANTEAFF. The CDR3 bases are TGCGCCAGCAGCTTGCACACGGGAGCGAACACTGAAGCTTTCTTT. The chain is built from TRBV5-1 and TRBJ1-1, with D uncertain. V was cut by 1 base and J by 1 base, with 11 bases left in between. The CDR3 runs 15 residues. From germline, CDR1 is SGHRS and CDR2 YFSETQ.

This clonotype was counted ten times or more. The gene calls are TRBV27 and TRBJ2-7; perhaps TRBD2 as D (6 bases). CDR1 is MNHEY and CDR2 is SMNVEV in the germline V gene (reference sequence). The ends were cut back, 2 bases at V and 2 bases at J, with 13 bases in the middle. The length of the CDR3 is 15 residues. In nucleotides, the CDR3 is TGTGCCAGCAGTTTAGGAACGGCGGGAACCTACGAGCAGTACTTC. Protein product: CASSLGTAGTYEQYF.

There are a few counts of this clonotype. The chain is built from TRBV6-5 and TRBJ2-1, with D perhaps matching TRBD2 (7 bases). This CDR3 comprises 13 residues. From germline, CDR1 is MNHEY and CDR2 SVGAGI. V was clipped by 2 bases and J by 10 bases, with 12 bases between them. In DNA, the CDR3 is TGTGCCAGCAGTTACGGCACGGGGGGCGAGCAGTTCTTC. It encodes CASSYGTGGEQFF.

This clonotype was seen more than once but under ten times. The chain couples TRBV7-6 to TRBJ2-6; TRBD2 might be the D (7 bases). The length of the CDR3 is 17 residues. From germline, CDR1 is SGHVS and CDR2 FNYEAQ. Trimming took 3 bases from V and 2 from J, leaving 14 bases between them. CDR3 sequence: CASSLGGGFTGANVLTF. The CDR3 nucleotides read TGTGCCAGCAGCTTGGGAGGGGGTTTTACTGGGGCCAACGTCCTGACTTTC.

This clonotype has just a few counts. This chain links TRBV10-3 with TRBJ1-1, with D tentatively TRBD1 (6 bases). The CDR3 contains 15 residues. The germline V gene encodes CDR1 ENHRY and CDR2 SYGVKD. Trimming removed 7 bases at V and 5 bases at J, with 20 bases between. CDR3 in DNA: TGTGCCATCATTCCCGGGGGCCTAAAGGGAACTGAAGCTTTCTTT. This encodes CAIIPGGLKGTEAFF.

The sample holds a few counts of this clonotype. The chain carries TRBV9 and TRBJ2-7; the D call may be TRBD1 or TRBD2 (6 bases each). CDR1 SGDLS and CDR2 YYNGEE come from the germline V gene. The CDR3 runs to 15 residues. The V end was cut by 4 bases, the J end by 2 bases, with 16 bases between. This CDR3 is CASSSSWRDTYEQYF. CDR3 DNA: TGTGCCAGCAGCTCGAGTTGGCGGGACACCTACGAGCAGTACTTC.

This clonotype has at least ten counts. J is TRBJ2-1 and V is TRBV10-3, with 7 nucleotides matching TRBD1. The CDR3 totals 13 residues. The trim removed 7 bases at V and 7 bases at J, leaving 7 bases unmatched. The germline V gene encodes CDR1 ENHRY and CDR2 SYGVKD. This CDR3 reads CAIKGQAQNEQFF. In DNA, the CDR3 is TGTGCCATCAAAGGACAGGCCCAGAATGAGCAGTTCTTC.